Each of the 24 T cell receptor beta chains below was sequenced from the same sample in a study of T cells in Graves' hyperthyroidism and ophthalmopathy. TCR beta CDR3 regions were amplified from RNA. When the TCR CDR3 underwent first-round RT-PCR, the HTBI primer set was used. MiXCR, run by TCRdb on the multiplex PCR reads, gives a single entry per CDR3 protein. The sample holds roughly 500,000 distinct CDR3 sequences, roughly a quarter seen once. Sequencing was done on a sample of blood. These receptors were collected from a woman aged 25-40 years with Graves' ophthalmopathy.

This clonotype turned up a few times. The CDR3 protein is CAYLTPGTGAETQYF. The CDR3 nucleotides are TGTGCCTACCTAACTCCCGGGACAGGGGCGGAGACCCAGTACTTC. The rearrangement joins TRBV30 to TRBJ2-5, with 10 bases identical to TRBD1. Germline V lookup: CDR1 GTSNPN, CDR2 SVGIG (reference sequence). This CDR3 contains 15 residues. Trimming removed 7 bases from V and 5 bases from J; junction bases left unmatched: 13.

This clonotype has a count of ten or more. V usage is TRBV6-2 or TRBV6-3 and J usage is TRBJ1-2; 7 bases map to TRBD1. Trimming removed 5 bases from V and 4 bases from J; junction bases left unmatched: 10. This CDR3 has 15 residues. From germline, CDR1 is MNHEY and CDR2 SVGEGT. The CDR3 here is CASSKGQARTYGYTF. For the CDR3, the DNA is TGTGCCAGCAGTAAAGGACAGGCCCGGACCTATGGCTACACCTTC.

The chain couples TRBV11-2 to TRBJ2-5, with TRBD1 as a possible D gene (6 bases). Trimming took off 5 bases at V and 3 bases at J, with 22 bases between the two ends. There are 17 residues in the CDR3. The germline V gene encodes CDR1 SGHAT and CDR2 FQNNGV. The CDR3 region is CASSRFGFSDREETQYF. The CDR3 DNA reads TGTGCCAGCAGCCGGTTTGGCTTTTCGGACAGAGAAGAGACCCAGTACTTC.

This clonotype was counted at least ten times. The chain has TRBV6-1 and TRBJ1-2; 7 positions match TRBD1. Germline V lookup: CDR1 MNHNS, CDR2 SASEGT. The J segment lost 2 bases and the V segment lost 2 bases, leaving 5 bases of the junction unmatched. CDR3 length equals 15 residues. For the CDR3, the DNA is TGTGCCAGCAGTGAACCGGGACAGCTGAACTATGGCTACACCTTC. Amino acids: CASSEPGQLNYGYTF.

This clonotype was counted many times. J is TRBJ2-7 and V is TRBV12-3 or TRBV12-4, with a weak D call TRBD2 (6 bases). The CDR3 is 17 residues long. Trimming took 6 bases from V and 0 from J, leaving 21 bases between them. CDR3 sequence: CASRPSGSGTFSYEQYF. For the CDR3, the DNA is TGTGCCAGCAGACCTTCCGGATCCGGGACTTTCTCCTACGAGCAGTACTTC.

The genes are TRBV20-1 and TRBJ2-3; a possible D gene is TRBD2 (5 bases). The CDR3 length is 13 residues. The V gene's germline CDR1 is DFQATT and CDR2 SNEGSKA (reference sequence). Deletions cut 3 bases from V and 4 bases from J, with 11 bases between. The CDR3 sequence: CSASRLAADTQYF. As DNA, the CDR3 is TGCAGTGCTAGTCGGCTAGCCGCAGATACGCAGTATTTT.

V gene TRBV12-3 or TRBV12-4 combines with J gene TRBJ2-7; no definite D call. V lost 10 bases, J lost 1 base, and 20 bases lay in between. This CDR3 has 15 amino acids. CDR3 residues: CATSPGYGPSYEQYF. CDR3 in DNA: TGTGCCACCAGCCCTGGTTATGGGCCGTCCTACGAGCAGTACTTC.

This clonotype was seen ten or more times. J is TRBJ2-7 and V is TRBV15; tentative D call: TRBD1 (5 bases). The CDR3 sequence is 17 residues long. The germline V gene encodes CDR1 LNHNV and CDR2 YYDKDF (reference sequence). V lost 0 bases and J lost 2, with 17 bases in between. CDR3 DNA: TGTGCCACCAGCAGAGATCGGAAGGGGAACTGGCCCTACGAGCAGTACTTC. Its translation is CATSRDRKGNWPYEQYF.

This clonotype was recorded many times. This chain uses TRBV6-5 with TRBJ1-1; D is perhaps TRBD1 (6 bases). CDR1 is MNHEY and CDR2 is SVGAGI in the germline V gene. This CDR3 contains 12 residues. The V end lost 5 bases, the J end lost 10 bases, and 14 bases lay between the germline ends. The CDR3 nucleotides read TGTGCCAGCAGTAACAGGGAGAGGGGAGCTTTCTTT. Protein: CASSNRERGAFF.

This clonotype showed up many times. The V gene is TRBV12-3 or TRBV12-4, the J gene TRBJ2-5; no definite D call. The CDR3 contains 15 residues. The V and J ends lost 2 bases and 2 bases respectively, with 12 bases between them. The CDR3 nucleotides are TGTGCCAGCAGTTTATATACCCTCTCACAAGAGACCCAGTACTTC. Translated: CASSLYTLSQETQYF.

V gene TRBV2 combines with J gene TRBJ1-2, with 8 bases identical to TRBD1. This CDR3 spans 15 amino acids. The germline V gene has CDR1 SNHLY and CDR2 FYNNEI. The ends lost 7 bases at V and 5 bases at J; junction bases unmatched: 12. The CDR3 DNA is TGTGCCAGCATCCCCGGACAGGGACGGAGTTATGGCTACACCTTC. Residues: CASIPGQGRSYGYTF.

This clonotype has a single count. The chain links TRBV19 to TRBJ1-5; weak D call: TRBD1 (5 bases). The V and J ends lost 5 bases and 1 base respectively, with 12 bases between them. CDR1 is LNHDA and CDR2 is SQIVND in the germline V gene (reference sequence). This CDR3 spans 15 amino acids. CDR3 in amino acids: CASSGTSRSNQPQHF. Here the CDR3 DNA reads TGTGCCAGTAGTGGGACTTCTAGGAGCAATCAGCCCCAGCATTTT. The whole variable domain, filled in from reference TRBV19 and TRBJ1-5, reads DGGITQSPKYLFRKEGQNVTLSCEQNLNHDAMYWYRQDPGQGLRLIYYSQIVNDFQKGDIAEGYSVSREKKESFPLTVTSAQKNPTAFYLCASSGTSRSNQPQHFGDGTRLSIL.

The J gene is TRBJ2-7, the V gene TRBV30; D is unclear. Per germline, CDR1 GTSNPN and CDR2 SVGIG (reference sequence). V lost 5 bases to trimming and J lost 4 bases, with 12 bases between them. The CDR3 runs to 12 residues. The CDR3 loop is CAWGPQGYEQYF. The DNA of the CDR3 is TGTGCCTGGGGGCCCCAAGGATACGAGCAGTACTTC. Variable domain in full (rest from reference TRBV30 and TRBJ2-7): SQTIHQWPATLVQPVGSPLSLECTVEGTSNPNLYWYRQAAGRGLQLLFYSVGIGQISSEVPQNLSASRPQDRQFILSSKKLLLSDSGFYLCAWGPQGYEQYFGPGTRLTVT.

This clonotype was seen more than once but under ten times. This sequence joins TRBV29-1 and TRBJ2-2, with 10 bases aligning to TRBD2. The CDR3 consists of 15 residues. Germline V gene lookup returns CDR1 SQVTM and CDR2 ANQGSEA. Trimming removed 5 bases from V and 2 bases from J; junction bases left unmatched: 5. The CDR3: CSVLLAGANTGELFF. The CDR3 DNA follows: TGCAGCGTTCTTCTAGCGGGGGCCAACACCGGGGAGCTGTTTTTT.

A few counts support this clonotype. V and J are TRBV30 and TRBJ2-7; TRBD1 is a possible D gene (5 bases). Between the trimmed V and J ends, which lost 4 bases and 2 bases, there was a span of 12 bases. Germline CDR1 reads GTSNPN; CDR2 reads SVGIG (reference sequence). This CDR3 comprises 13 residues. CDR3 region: CAWTRTDTYEQYF. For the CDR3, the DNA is TGTGCCTGGACGAGGACGGACACCTACGAGCAGTACTTC.

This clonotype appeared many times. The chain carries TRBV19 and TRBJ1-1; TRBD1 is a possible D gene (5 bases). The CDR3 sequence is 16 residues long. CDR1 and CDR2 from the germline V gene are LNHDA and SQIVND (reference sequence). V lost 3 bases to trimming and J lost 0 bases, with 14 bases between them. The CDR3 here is CASSIGAGLVNTEAFF. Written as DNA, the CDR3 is TGTGCCAGTAGTATCGGGGCAGGGCTCGTGAACACTGAAGCTTTCTTT.

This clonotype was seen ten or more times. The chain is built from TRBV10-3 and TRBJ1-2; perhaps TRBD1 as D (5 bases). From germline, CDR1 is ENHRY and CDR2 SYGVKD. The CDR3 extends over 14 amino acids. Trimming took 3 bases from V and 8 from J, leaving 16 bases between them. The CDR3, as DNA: TGTGCCATCAGTGACTCGGACATGTCAAGAGGCTACACCTTC. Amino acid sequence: CAISDSDMSRGYTF.

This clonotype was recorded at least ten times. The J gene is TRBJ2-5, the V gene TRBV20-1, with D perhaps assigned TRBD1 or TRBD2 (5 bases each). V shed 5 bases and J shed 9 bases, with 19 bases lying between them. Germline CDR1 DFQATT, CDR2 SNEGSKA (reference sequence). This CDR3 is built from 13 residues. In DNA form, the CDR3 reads TGCAGTGCTTGTCCGGGACCGCAGAGGTCCCAGTACTTC. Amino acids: CSACPGPQRSQYF.

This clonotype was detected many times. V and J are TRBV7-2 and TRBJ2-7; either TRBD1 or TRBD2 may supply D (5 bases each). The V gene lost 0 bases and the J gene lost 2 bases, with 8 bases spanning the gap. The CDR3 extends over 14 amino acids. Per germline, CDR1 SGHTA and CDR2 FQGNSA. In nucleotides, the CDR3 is TGTGCCAGCAGCTTAGCGGGGGTCCCCTACGAGCAGTACTTC. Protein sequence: CASSLAGVPYEQYF.

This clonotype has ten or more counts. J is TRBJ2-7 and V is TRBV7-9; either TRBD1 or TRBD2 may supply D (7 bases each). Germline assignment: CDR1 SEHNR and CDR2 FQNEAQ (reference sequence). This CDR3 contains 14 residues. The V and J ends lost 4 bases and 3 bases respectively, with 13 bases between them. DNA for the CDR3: TGTGCCAGCAGCTCAGGGGGGGGCCTCTACGAGCAGTACTTC. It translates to CASSSGGGLYEQYF.

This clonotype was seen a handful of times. Here the CDR3 reads CASSSREGGNTEAFF. The CDR3 nucleotides are TGTGCCAGCAGTTCCCGAGAGGGTGGGAACACTGAAGCTTTCTTT. The J gene is TRBJ1-1, the V gene TRBV6-5; D is ambiguous. The CDR3 extends over 15 amino acids. V was cut by 4 bases and J by 1 base, with 13 bases left in between. CDR1 is MNHEY and CDR2 is SVGAGI in the germline V gene.

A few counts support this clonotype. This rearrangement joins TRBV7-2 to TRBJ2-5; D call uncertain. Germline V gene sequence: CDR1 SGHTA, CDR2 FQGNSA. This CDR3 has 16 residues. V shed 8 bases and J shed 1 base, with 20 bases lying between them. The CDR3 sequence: CASASVGLGFQETQYF. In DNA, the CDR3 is TGTGCCAGCGCCAGCGTGGGTCTAGGGTTCCAAGAGACCCAGTACTTC.

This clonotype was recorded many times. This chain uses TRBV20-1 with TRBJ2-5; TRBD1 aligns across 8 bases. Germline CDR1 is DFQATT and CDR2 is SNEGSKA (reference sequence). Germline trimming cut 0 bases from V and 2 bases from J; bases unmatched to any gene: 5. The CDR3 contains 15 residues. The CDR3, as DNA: TGCAGTGCTAGAGACGGACAGGGAGGACAAGAGACCCAGTACTTC. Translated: CSARDGQGGQETQYF.

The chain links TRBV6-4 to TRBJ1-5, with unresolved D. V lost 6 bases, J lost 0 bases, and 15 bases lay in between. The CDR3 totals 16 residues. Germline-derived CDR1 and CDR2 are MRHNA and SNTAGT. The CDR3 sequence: CASRTNTGYSNQPQHF. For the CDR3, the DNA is TGTGCCAGCAGGACTAACACGGGGTATAGCAATCAGCCCCAGCATTTT.